Included here is one T cell receptor beta chain sequence, with context. Its antigen is not identified. The data derive from a study of vaccination and CD4 T cells after COVID-19. Study overall: Post-COVID draws came a median approximately 93 days after diagnosis (range 35 to 161).

Treatment here: roughly ten-day PBMC culture with coronavirus spike peptide pools or control peptides (ViraFEST assay). CD4+ T cells of the unexposed donor were collected before the COVID-19 pandemic (2011-2018). Cultured CD4+ T cells had their DNA profiled by the Oncomine TCR Beta short-read assay. TCRdb reprocessed the PCR reads with MiXCR, giving one entry per CDR3 protein. The table records some 4,400 distinct CDR3 sequences, roughly 60% of them present only once. Material: CD4+ T cells from blood, cultured in vitro. This sequence was found in a human donor in good health.

The CDR3 region has the DNA TGTGCCAGCAGTCCGGATGGCGGGGGGTGGAAGACCCAGTACTTC. It specifies CASSPDGGGWKTQYF. This sequence joins TRBV12-3 or TRBV12-4 and TRBJ2-5; 8 nucleotides agree with TRBD2. The CDR3 loop spans 15 amino acids. Germline trimming cut 5 bases from V and 6 bases from J; bases unmatched to any gene: 11.